Shown below are 6 T cell receptor beta chains from a single sample sequenced in a study of cytomegalovirus exposure and HLA in healthy donors. Clones were sequenced by immunoSEQ multiplex PCR, and TCRdb holds only the in-frame ones, with some missing. The table has approximately 73,000 clones, 90% to 95% seen once. Material for sequencing was PBMCs. These receptors originate from a man younger than 35 in good health and CMV-seronegative.

This chain joins TRBV10-3 and TRBJ2-7; D is possibly TRBD2 (5 bases). V was cut by 4 bases and J by 6 bases, with 10 bases left in between. The CDR3 spans 12 residues. Germline V lookup: CDR1 ENHRY, CDR2 SYGVKD. The CDR3 loop reads CAISASSAEQYF. DNA for the CDR3: TGTGCCATCAGTGCTAGCTCCGCCGAGCAGTACTTC.

The gene calls are TRBV7-9 and TRBJ1-3; D is undetermined. CDR1 is SEHNR and CDR2 is FQNEAQ in the germline V gene (reference sequence). The CDR3 runs to 18 residues. The V end lost 0 bases, the J end lost 0 bases, and 15 bases lay between the germline ends. The CDR3 sequence is CASSLAGAVPNSGNTIYF. CDR3 nucleotides: TGTGCCAGCAGCTTAGCGGGCGCAGTTCCCAACTCTGGAAACACCATATATTTT.

This chain joins TRBV7-9 and TRBJ2-7; D is unclear. Germline V gene lookup returns CDR1 SEHNR and CDR2 FQNEAQ (reference sequence). Between the trimmed V and J ends, which lost 1 base and 9 bases, there was a span of 10 bases. The CDR3 is made up of 12 amino acids. CDR3 sequence reads: CASSLETHWQYF. The CDR3 DNA is TGTGCCAGCAGCTTAGAGACTCACTGGCAGTACTTC.

V gene TRBV4-2 combines with J gene TRBJ1-1; D ambiguous. V was cut by 4 bases and J by 1 base, with 13 bases left in between. The CDR3 consists of 15 residues. Germline loops: CDR1 LGHNA, CDR2 YNFKEQ. The chain's CDR3 is CASSPGGLKNTEAFF. CDR3 coding DNA: TGTGCCAGCAGCCCGGGAGGCCTCAAGAACACTGAAGCTTTCTTT.

The gene calls are TRBV7-3 and TRBJ2-2; 8 positions agree with TRBD2. Germline V gene sequence: CDR1 SGHTA, CDR2 FQGTGA. This CDR3 comprises 15 residues. The ends lost 4 bases at V and 5 bases at J; junction bases unmatched: 6. This chain's CDR3 is CASSSAGGRTGELFF. CDR3 nucleotides: TGTGCCAGCAGCTCCGCGGGGGGCCGAACCGGGGAGCTGTTTTTT.

The rearrangement links TRBV7-2 to TRBJ1-2; 9 bases match TRBD1. The V segment lost 1 base and the J segment 7 bases; nucleotides outside the gene matches: 4. Germline V gene lookup returns CDR1 SGHTA and CDR2 FQGNSA. This CDR3 has 14 amino acids. The CDR3 protein is CASSLVRTGAGYTF. CDR3 bases: TGTGCCAGCAGCTTAGTAAGGACAGGGGCTGGCTACACCTTC.